These 27 T cell receptor beta chains share one sample of origin, sequenced in a study of blood T cell repertoires in COVID-19. Some clones are missing from TCRdb's copy, which holds only in-frame ones; the method was immunoSEQ multiplex PCR. The profile covers about 65,000 clones, with around 83% appearing a single time and roughly 10% taken by the ten largest. What was sequenced was peripheral blood. The receptors stem from a man in his fifties or sixties with COVID-19, enrolled during active disease.

The V gene is TRBV3-1 (or the pseudogene TRBV3-2), the J gene TRBJ1-2, with a tentative D call TRBD1 (5 bases). Trimming took off 0 bases at V and 8 bases at J, with 10 bases between the two ends. The CDR3 length is 13 residues. Germline V gives CDR1 LGHDT, CDR2 YNNKEL (reference sequence). The CDR3 DNA reads as TGTGCCAGCAGCCAAGAAGGGGCCATCGGCTACACCTTC. Translated: CASSQEGAIGYTF.

The table lists this clone with a count of one. This sequence joins TRBV20-1 and TRBJ1-1; D gene unclear. This CDR3 is 11 amino acids long. The germline CDR1 and CDR2 sequences are DFQATT and SNEGSKA (reference sequence). The CDR3 spells CRGLGGSEAFF. CDR3 coding DNA: TGCAGGGGCCTCGGAGGGTCTGAAGCTTTCTTT.

The chain has TRBV7-2 and TRBJ2-7; 11 bases are a match to TRBD2. Trimming cost V 5 bases and J 2 bases; bases outside gene matches: 5. Germline V gene data show CDR1 as SGHTA and CDR2 as FQGNSA. The CDR3 totals 15 residues. This CDR3 reads CASSQGTSGTYEQYF. CDR3 in DNA: TGTGCCAGCAGCCAAGGGACTAGCGGAACCTACGAGCAGTACTTC.

The rearrangement links TRBV10-3 to TRBJ2-3; possibly TRBD2 for D (6 bases). The CDR3 sequence is 15 residues long. Germline V CDR1 and CDR2: ENHRY, SYGVKD. Trimming cost V 6 bases and J 0 bases, with 13 bases left between them. The CDR3 DNA is TGTGCCATCAGACCCCCTGGGACTAGCACAGATACGCAGTATTTT. Translating gives CAIRPPGTSTDTQYF.

The V gene is TRBV6-1, the J gene TRBJ1-6, with D possibly being TRBD1 (6 bases). Germline V gene data show CDR1 as MNHNS and CDR2 as SASEGT. The CDR3 is 15 amino acids. V lost 2 bases to trimming and J lost 5 bases, with 10 bases between them. The CDR3 DNA reads as TGTGCCAGCAGTGAACAGGGGAAGCATAATTCACCCCTCCACTTT. Protein: CASSEQGKHNSPLHF.

This sequence joins TRBV4-1 and TRBJ2-7; 7 nucleotides agree with TRBD2. From germline, CDR1 is MGHRA and CDR2 YSYEKL. The V segment lost 2 bases and the J segment 0 bases; nucleotides outside the gene matches: 7. The CDR3 length is 16 residues. CDR3 sequence (DNA): TGCGCCAGCAGCCAACCTGCTAGCGGTTTCTCCTACGAGCAGTACTTC. Translation gives CASSQPASGFSYEQYF.

The gene calls are TRBV2 and TRBJ2-7; TRBD2 matches 8 bases. The CDR3 spans 13 residues. J gave up 1 base and V 7 bases, and 3 bases lay outside the gene matches. Germline values: CDR1 SNHLY, CDR2 FYNNEI. CDR3 sequence: CASNAGGSYEQYF. In DNA form, the CDR3 reads TGTGCCAGCAATGCGGGGGGATCCTACGAGCAGTACTTC. Full variable domain (missing parts from reference TRBV2 and TRBJ2-7): EPEVTQTPSHQVTQMGQEVILRCVPISNHLYFYWYRQILGQKVEFLVSFYNNEISEKSEIFDDQFSVERPDGSNFTLKIRSTKLEDSAMYFCASNAGGSYEQYFGPGTRLTVT.

This chain uses TRBV19 with TRBJ2-1; 7 bases agree with TRBD2. Germline V gene lookup returns CDR1 LNHDA and CDR2 SQIVND (reference sequence). The V gene end was trimmed by 6 bases and the J gene end by 3 bases; junction bases not matched to a gene: 11. This CDR3 is 16 amino acids long. In nucleotides, the CDR3 is TGTGCCAGTAGAAGAAACTCGGGACTAAACTACAATGAGCAGTTCTTC. It encodes CASRRNSGLNYNEQFF.

This chain joins TRBV6-2 or TRBV6-3 and TRBJ2-7, with a weak D call TRBD2 (6 bases). Germline V lookup: CDR1 MNHEY, CDR2 SVGEGT. CDR3 length: 19 amino acids. V lost 0 bases and J lost 2, with 23 bases in between. Here the CDR3 DNA reads TGTGCCAGCAGTTACTCTGTCGTTAGCGGAGAAAACTTTGCCTACGAGCAGTACTTC. It is translated as CASSYSVVSGENFAYEQYF.

The genes are TRBV6-6 and TRBJ2-7; 8 bases line up with TRBD1. Germline V gene lookup returns CDR1 MNHNY and CDR2 SVGAGI (reference sequence). The CDR3 totals 14 residues. V dropped 6 bases and J dropped 3; count of bases not matched to a gene: 7. The CDR3 sequence: CASSLDRELYEQYF. In DNA, the CDR3 is TGTGCCAGCAGCTTGGACAGGGAACTCTACGAGCAGTACTTC.

This clone was picked up a small number of times. The chain couples TRBV20-1 to TRBJ2-2; 9 bases align to TRBD2. Germline CDR1 reads DFQATT; CDR2 reads SNEGSKA (reference sequence). The CDR3 runs to 13 residues. V lost 3 bases, J lost 7 bases, and 3 bases stayed unmatched. CDR3 DNA sequence: TGCAGTGCTAGTTCTAGCGGGAACGGGGAGCTGTTTTTT. Translating it yields CSASSSGNGELFF.

The V gene is TRBV6-2 or TRBV6-3, the J gene TRBJ1-2; possibly TRBD1 for D (5 bases). In germline, CDR1 is MNHEY, CDR2 SVGEGT. The CDR3 runs 14 residues. V was shortened by 6 bases and J by 2 bases, with 13 bases between the two germline ends. Written as DNA, the CDR3 is TGTGCCAGCAGACCTGGGGGGACCAACTATGGCTACACCTTC. It encodes CASRPGGTNYGYTF.

V and J are TRBV7-2 and TRBJ2-1; tentatively, D is TRBD1 (5 bases). Germline V gene lookup returns CDR1 SGHTA and CDR2 FQGNSA. With 4 bases removed from V and 6 bases from J, the gap between germline ends came to 16 bases. The CDR3 length is 15 residues. This CDR3 is CASSSFWQGGNEQFF. The CDR3 region has the DNA TGTGCCAGCAGCTCCTTTTGGCAGGGCGGCAATGAGCAGTTCTTC.

The genes are TRBV3-1 (or the pseudogene TRBV3-2) and TRBJ1-2, with D perhaps TRBD1 (6 bases). The CDR3 has 14 residues. V was clipped by 0 bases and J by 7 bases, with 12 bases between them. The germline V gene has CDR1 LGHDT and CDR2 YNNKEL (reference sequence). CDR3 region: CASSQDEGGSGYTF. DNA of the CDR3: TGTGCCAGCAGCCAAGATGAGGGGGGGAGTGGCTACACCTTC.

This chain links TRBV18 with TRBJ2-5; 10 nucleotides line up with TRBD2. Trimming removed 3 bases from V and 5 bases from J; junction bases left unmatched: 9. The CDR3 spans 16 residues. Germline lookup yields CDR1 KGHSH and CDR2 LQKENI. The CDR3 region has the DNA TGTGCCAGCTCACCTAATCCTAGCGGGAGTGGGGAGACCCAGTACTTC. It specifies CASSPNPSGSGETQYF.

This chain links TRBV5-4 with TRBJ2-7, with 7 bases fitting TRBD2. Germline trimming cut 2 bases from V and 6 bases from J; bases unmatched to any gene: 14. This CDR3 is 16 amino acids long. Germline CDR1 and CDR2: SGHNT and YYREEE (reference sequence). As DNA, the CDR3 is TGTGCCAGCAGCTTTGGGGGGAGGGCCGAAATACGCGAGCAGTACTTC. Residues: CASSFGGRAEIREQYF.

The V call is TRBV11-2, the J call TRBJ2-5; 9 bases fit TRBD1. The CDR3 extends over 15 amino acids. V trimming: 4 bases; J trimming: 5 bases; junction bases outside the gene matches: 8. Germline assignment: CDR1 SGHAT and CDR2 FQNNGV. For the CDR3, the DNA is TGTGCCAGCAGCTCTAGGACAGGGGCACATGAGACCCAGTACTTC. Amino acid sequence: CASSSRTGAHETQYF.

V and J are TRBV18 and TRBJ2-3, with 10 bases lining up with TRBD2. Losses at the gene ends were 6 bases for V and 0 bases for J; bases not matched to a gene: 6. Germline CDR1 is KGHSH and CDR2 is LQKENI. The CDR3 loop spans 16 amino acids. Written as DNA, the CDR3 is TGTGCCAGCTCCCCGGGACTAGCGCATAGCACAGATACGCAGTATTTT. It is translated as CASSPGLAHSTDTQYF.

The chain combines TRBV7-8 with TRBJ1-1, with D hard to call. The V end was cut by 5 bases, the J end by 1 base, with 11 bases between. The CDR3 totals 14 residues. In germline, CDR1 is SGHVS, CDR2 FQNEAQ. The CDR3 spells CASSRVGGNTEAFF. Written as DNA, the CDR3 is TGTGCCAGCAGCCGGGTAGGAGGGAACACTGAAGCTTTCTTT.

The chain carries TRBV6-5 and TRBJ2-3, with D perhaps TRBD2 (6 bases). V lost 0 bases and J lost 4, with 14 bases in between. Germline assignment: CDR1 MNHEY and CDR2 SVGAGI. This CDR3 contains 16 residues. The CDR3, as DNA: TGTGCCAGCAGTTACTCGCTCCCCCCGGGGGCAGATACGCAGTATTTT. Protein sequence: CASSYSLPPGADTQYF.

The chain joins TRBV13 to TRBJ2-3; the match to TRBD1 covers 9 bases. Looked up from germline, CDR1 is PRHDT and CDR2 is FYEKMQ (reference sequence). This CDR3 comprises 15 residues. Losses at the gene ends were 5 bases for V and 5 bases for J; bases not matched to a gene: 8. In DNA, the CDR3 is TGTGCCAGCAGCCCCACGGGACAGGGAGAAGATACGCAGTATTTT. It translates to CASSPTGQGEDTQYF.

The V and J genes are TRBV19 and TRBJ1-5, with TRBD1 as a possible D gene (5 bases). V lost 4 bases, J lost 5 bases, and 9 bases lay in between. Germline V gives CDR1 LNHDA, CDR2 SQIVND (reference sequence). The CDR3 is made up of 13 amino acids. CDR3 protein: CASSKTRDQPQHF. CDR3 bases: TGTGCCAGTAGTAAGACCAGGGATCAGCCCCAGCATTTT.

The V and J genes are TRBV9 and TRBJ1-1; TRBD1 might be the D (5 bases). Between the trimmed V and J ends, which lost 4 bases and 0 bases, there was a span of 7 bases. Germline V gene data show CDR1 as SGDLS and CDR2 as YYNGEE. The CDR3 covers 13 residues. CDR3: CASSMTVNTEAFF. DNA for the CDR3: TGTGCCAGCAGCATGACAGTGAACACTGAAGCTTTCTTT.

The CDR3 reads CASRAQGGSGTFYGYTF. In DNA, the CDR3 is TGTGCCAGTCGAGCACAGGGGGGATCAGGAACCTTCTATGGCTACACCTTC. The V and J genes are TRBV19 and TRBJ1-2, with 8 bases matching TRBD1. Unmatched junction bases numbered 18, after V lost 8 bases and J lost 4 bases. The germline gives CDR1 LNHDA, CDR2 SQIVND (reference sequence). The CDR3 extends over 17 amino acids.

This chain links TRBV18 with TRBJ1-1; D is unclear. Germline CDR1 is KGHSH and CDR2 is LQKENI. Deletions cut 3 bases from V and 1 base from J, with 12 bases between. The CDR3 is 15 amino acids. CDR3 sequence: CASSPLIRGNTEAFF. The CDR3 DNA reads as TGTGCCAGCTCACCTCTTATCCGCGGGAACACTGAAGCTTTCTTT.

V and J are TRBV19 and TRBJ1-1; tentatively, D is TRBD1 (5 bases). Germline V gives CDR1 LNHDA, CDR2 SQIVND (reference sequence). CDR3 length: 13 residues. V was clipped by 6 bases and J by 0 bases, with 8 bases between them. CDR3 residues: CASSRVMNTEAFF. The CDR3 nucleotides read TGTGCCAGTAGCAGGGTCATGAACACTGAAGCTTTCTTT.

V is TRBV19 and J is TRBJ2-7, with D uncertain. V was pared by 6 bases and J by 3 bases, with 12 bases between. CDR3 size: 13 residues. Per germline, CDR1 LNHDA and CDR2 SQIVND (reference sequence). This CDR3 reads CASSPTLDYEQYF. As DNA, the CDR3 is TGTGCCAGTAGCCCTACCCTCGACTACGAGCAGTACTTC.